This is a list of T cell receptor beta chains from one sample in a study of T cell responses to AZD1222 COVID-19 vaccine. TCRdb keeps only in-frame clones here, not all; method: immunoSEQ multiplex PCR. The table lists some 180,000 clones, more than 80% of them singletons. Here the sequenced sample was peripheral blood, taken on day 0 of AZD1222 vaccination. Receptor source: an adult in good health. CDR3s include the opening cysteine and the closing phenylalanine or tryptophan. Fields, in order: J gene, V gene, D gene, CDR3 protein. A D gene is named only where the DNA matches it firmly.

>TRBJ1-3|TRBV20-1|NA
CSASNSNSGNTIYF
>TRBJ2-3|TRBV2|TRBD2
CASRPGLAGGLDTQYF
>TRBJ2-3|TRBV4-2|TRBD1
CASSQAKQGLDTQYF
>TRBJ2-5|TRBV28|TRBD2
CASSEGLAGEGVTQYF
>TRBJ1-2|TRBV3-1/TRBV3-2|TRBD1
CASSRTGGRGVGYTF
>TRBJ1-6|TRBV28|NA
CASGGQGYNSPLHF
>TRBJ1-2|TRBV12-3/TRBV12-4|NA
CASSLQPDYGYTF
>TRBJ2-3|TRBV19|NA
CASSIQGFTDTQYF
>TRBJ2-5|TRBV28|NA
CASSLSSSETQYF
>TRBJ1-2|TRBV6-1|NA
CASSEQLSNYGYTF
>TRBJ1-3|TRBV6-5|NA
CASSYQLTSGNTIYF
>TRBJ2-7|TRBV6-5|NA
CASSYPQQYSYEQYF
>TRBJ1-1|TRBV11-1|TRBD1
CASSTGTGDTEAFF
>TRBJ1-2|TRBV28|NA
CASSFLSRVYSYTF
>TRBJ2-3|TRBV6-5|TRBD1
CASRRQGEDTQYF
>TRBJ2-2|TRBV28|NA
CASSWHSTGELFF
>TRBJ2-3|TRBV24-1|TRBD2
CATSDLSSGGTDTQYF
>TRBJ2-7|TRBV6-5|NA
CASTTDGQGGHEQYF
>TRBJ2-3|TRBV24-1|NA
CATSERQVGSTDTQYF
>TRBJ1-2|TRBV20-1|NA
CSASLRSYSGYTF
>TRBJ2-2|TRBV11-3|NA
CASVWGVAGELFF
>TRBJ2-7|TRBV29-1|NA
CSVAEGTHGTEQYF
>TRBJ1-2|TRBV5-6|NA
CASRLGTNYGYTF
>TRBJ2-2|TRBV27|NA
CASSPYLDRDSVRELFF
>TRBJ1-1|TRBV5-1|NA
CASSWVSGTEAFF
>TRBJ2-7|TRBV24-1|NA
CATSDRAGTPYEQYF
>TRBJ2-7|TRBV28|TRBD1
CASTTAGQGFNREQYF
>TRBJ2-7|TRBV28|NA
CASSSLTGRSSKQYF
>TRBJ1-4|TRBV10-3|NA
CAISESMAGTRREKLFF
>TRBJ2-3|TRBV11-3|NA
CASSLEGATDTQYF
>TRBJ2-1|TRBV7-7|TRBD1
CASSSDRGRGDEQFF
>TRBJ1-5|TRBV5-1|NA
CASSLGGGQPQHF
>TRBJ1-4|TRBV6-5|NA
CASYLDRLNEKLFF
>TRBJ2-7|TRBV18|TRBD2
CASSPQKPGLAGDYEQYF
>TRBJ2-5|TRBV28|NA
CASSLGGGYQETQYF
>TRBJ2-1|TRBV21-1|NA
CASSPPTGTGSNEQFF
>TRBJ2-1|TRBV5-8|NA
CASSLTSRSWDEQFF
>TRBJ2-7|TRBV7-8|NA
CATHREEGGRNEQYF